Below are 31 T cell receptor beta chains sequenced from a single sample in a study of relationships among human T cell subsets. The T cell receptor alpha and beta CDR3 regions were amplified from mRNA by semiquantitative ARM-PCR. Tagged nested gene-specific primers were used first, then communal superprimers amplified exponentially. TCRdb re-analysed the multiplex PCR reads in MiXCR, keeping a single row per CDR3 protein. The table records 2,500 to 3,000 distinct CDR3 sequences, roughly 79% of them present only once. Sequencing input: total T cells sorted from blood. These receptors originate from a man in his forties in good health.

The gene calls are TRBV4-1 and TRBJ2-3; 7 positions match TRBD2. Trimming at V came to 2 bases and at J to 6 bases, leaving 5 bases not matched to a gene. Germline loops: CDR1 MGHRA, CDR2 YSYEKL. This CDR3 has 14 residues. CDR3 DNA sequence: TGCGCCAGCAGCCAACCTCTGGGGGGGGATACGCAGTATTTT. Translating it yields CASSQPLGGDTQYF.

This clonotype appeared a single time. CDR3 loop: CSASRQEGSNQPQHF. The DNA of the CDR3 is TGCAGTGCTAGTAGGCAGGAGGGTAGCAATCAGCCCCAGCATTTT. The chain recombines TRBV20-1 with TRBJ1-5; D remains unclear. Germline assignment: CDR1 DFQATT and CDR2 SNEGSKA (reference sequence). The CDR3 sequence is 15 residues long. V was shortened by 3 bases and J by 0 bases, with 12 bases between the two germline ends.

The rearrangement uses TRBV19 and TRBJ2-1, with D possibly being TRBD2 (5 bases). CDR1 and CDR2 from the germline V gene are LNHDA and SQIVND (reference sequence). Trimming shortened V by 5 bases and J by 9 bases, and 20 bases separated the two germline ends. The CDR3 is made up of 15 amino acids. The CDR3 protein is CASSEAVGNRAEQFF. The CDR3 DNA sequence: TGTGCCAGTAGTGAAGCGGTGGGCAACCGCGCTGAGCAGTTCTTC.

The chain uses TRBV11-2 and TRBJ1-6; D gene unclear. This CDR3 region has 16 residues. With 4 bases removed from V and 8 bases from J, the gap between germline ends came to 18 bases. The germline V gene has CDR1 SGHAT and CDR2 FQNNGV. DNA for the CDR3: TGTGCCAGCAGCTCTCCGAATGGGCAGAGTTATTCACCCCTCCACTTT. Amino acid sequence: CASSSPNGQSYSPLHF.

The genes are TRBV7-6 and TRBJ2-1, with 7 bases aligning to TRBD1. The germline V gene has CDR1 SGHVS and CDR2 FNYEAQ. The CDR3 length is 16 residues. The V segment lost 4 bases and the J segment 7 bases; nucleotides outside the gene matches: 13. The DNA of the CDR3 is TGTGCCAGCAGCTCATCGACCGGGACAGTGTTGAATGAGCAGTTCTTC. It encodes CASSSSTGTVLNEQFF.

This clonotype is termed hyperexpanded (1% or more). This chain uses TRBV29-1 with TRBJ2-7; D may match TRBD1 or TRBD2 (5 bases each). V lost 8 bases and J lost 4, with 27 bases in between. Germline V lookup: CDR1 SQVTM, CDR2 ANQGSEA. CDR3 size: 16 residues. This chain's CDR3 is CSIPKERGPIRYEQYF. CDR3 nucleotides: TGCAGCATTCCCAAGGAAAGGGGACCCATCCGGTACGAGCAGTACTTC.

This sequence joins TRBV28 and TRBJ2-7, with D hard to call. The CDR3 sequence is 13 residues long. V gave up 1 base and J gave up 2 bases, with 6 bases separating them. Germline CDR1 and CDR2: MDHEN and SYDVKM. The CDR3 nucleotides are TGTGCCAGCAGTTTATTCCGGGCCTACGAGCAGTACTTC. It codes for CASSLFRAYEQYF.

On this clonotype itself: An end of the junction does not agree with germline; a read error may underlie this. The chain couples TRBV6-5 to TRBJ2-1; 7 bases line up with TRBD2. Germline V CDR1 and CDR2: MNHEY, SVGAGI. The CDR3 is made up of 14 amino acids. The CDR3 loop reads CAISERDGSNEQFF. In DNA form, the CDR3 reads TGTGCCATCAGTGAGCGGGACGGTAGCAATGAGCAGTTCTTC.

This chain joins TRBV28 and TRBJ2-6; unclear D gene. Germline loops: CDR1 MDHEN, CDR2 SYDVKM. V lost 2 bases and J lost 0, with 14 bases in between. This CDR3 is 18 amino acids long. The CDR3 loop is CASSLERFFSSGANVLTF. As DNA, the CDR3 is TGTGCCAGCAGTTTAGAAAGATTTTTTAGCTCTGGGGCCAACGTCCTGACTTTC. The variable domain in full, completed from reference TRBV28 and TRBJ2-6, reads DVKVTQSSRYLVKRTGEKVFLECVQDMDHENMFWYRQDPGLGLRLIYFSYDVKMKEKGDIPEGYSVSREKKERFSLILESASTNQTSMYLCASSLERFFSSGANVLTFGAGSRLTVL.

The rearrangement joins TRBV20-1 to TRBJ2-1; D possibly corresponds to TRBD2 (6 bases). The V end lost 5 bases, the J end lost 1 base, and 18 bases lay between the germline ends. The CDR3 runs to 16 residues. The germline V gene encodes CDR1 DFQATT and CDR2 SNEGSKA (reference sequence). In DNA form, the CDR3 reads TGCAGTGCTCCACGACGGACGGGGGAGTCCTACAATGAGCAGTTCTTC. It codes for CSAPRRTGESYNEQFF.

The V gene is TRBV5-1, the J gene TRBJ2-1; D gene uncertain. CDR3 length: 12 amino acids. The V gene's germline CDR1 is SGHRS and CDR2 YFSETQ. The ends were cut back, 0 bases at V and 9 bases at J, with 7 bases in the middle. The CDR3 DNA reads TGCGCCAGCAGCTTGGTTAACAGTGAGCAGTTCTTC. It is translated as CASSLVNSEQFF.

This chain connects TRBV5-1 to TRBJ2-3; D gene unclear. The CDR3 is made up of 14 amino acids. From germline, CDR1 is SGHRS and CDR2 YFSETQ. With 0 bases removed from V and 2 bases from J, the gap between germline ends came to 7 bases. The DNA of the CDR3 is TGCGCCAGCAGCTTGGGGGTTGCCACAGATACGCAGTATTTT. Translated: CASSLGVATDTQYF.

This clonotype was picked up a small number of times. This sequence joins TRBV6-6 and TRBJ2-7, with 7 bases lining up with TRBD2. J was trimmed by 1 base and V by 5 bases; bases with no gene match: 5. CDR3 size: 14 residues. CDR1 and CDR2 from the germline V gene are MNHNY and SVGAGI (reference sequence). CDR3 in amino acids: CASSKRESSYEQYF. CDR3 in DNA: TGTGCCAGCAGTAAGCGGGAATCATCCTACGAGCAGTACTTC.

The V and J genes are TRBV28 and TRBJ2-7, with 11 bases that match TRBD1. V lost 6 bases and J lost 0; bases outside the gene matches: 4. The CDR3 length is 15 residues. CDR1 and CDR2 (germline): MDHEN, SYDVKM. The CDR3: CASRRTGGSSYEQYF. In DNA, the CDR3 is TGTGCCAGCAGGCGGACAGGGGGCTCCTCCTACGAGCAGTACTTC.

This clonotype was counted once. This chain uses TRBV2 with TRBJ2-7, with D hard to call. Germline V gene data show CDR1 as SNHLY and CDR2 as FYNNEI. Trimming cost V 4 bases and J 4 bases, with 8 bases left between them. The CDR3 length is 12 residues. CDR3 nucleotide sequence: TGTGCCAGCAGTGGGAGAGATTACGAGCAGTACTTC. Translating gives CASSGRDYEQYF.

The genes are TRBV11-2 and TRBJ1-2; D unresolved. The CDR3 totals 13 residues. The germline V and J ends were trimmed by 1 base and 4 bases, with 7 bases remaining between them. The germline V gene has CDR1 SGHAT and CDR2 FQNNGV. CDR3 loop: CASSLGIGYGYTF. The DNA for the CDR3 is TGTGCCAGCAGCTTAGGGATTGGCTATGGCTACACCTTC. Drawing the rest from reference TRBV11-2 and TRBJ1-2, the complete variable domain is EAGVAQSPRYKIIEKRQSVAFWCNPISGHATLYWYQQILGQGPKLLIQFQNNGVVDDSQLPKDRFSAERLKGVDSTLKIQPAKLEDSAVYLCASSLGIGYGYTFGSGTRLTVV.

This clonotype was seen only once. The genes are TRBV11-2 and TRBJ2-5; 7 bases match TRBD2. V was clipped by 5 bases and J by 1 base; unmatched bases: 4. This CDR3 spans 14 amino acids. Germline CDR1 and CDR2: SGHAT and FQNNGV. The CDR3 DNA sequence: TGTGCCAGCAGCCGATTAGCGGGCCAAGAGACCCAGTACTTC. Translating it yields CASSRLAGQETQYF.

Here the CDR3 DNA reads TGTGCCAGCAGCTTTTTAACATCCGGGACCGGGGAGCTGTTTTTT. Amino acid sequence: CASSFLTSGTGELFF. V and J are TRBV11-2 and TRBJ2-2; no clear D. Germline V CDR1 and CDR2: SGHAT, FQNNGV. Trimming took off 3 bases at V and 5 bases at J, with 13 bases between the two ends. CDR3 length equals 15 residues.

The J gene is TRBJ2-5, the V gene TRBV5-1, with D hard to call. Germline CDR1 reads SGHRS; CDR2 reads YFSETQ. CDR3 size: 13 residues. Trimming pared 4 bases from V and 0 bases from J, leaving 7 bases between. The CDR3 sequence is CASSLGNQETQYF. The DNA of the CDR3 is TGCGCCAGCAGCCTGGGGAACCAAGAGACCCAGTACTTC.

The chain carries TRBV29-1 and TRBJ1-1; no clear D gene. Germline assignment: CDR1 SQVTM and CDR2 ANQGSEA. This CDR3 region has 11 residues. Trimming took 2 bases from V and 5 from J, leaving 6 bases between them. CDR3: CSVELPTEAFF. Here the CDR3 DNA reads TGCAGCGTTGAACTCCCAACTGAAGCTTTCTTT.

The V and J genes are TRBV5-1 and TRBJ1-5; D is possibly TRBD1 (6 bases). The germline CDR1 and CDR2 sequences are SGHRS and YFSETQ. V dropped 4 bases and J dropped 5 bases, with 13 bases sitting between them. The CDR3 is 14 amino acids. Written as DNA, the CDR3 is TGCGCCAGCAGCCTGGGGGGGGCATATCAGCCCCAGCATTTT. Its translation: CASSLGGAYQPQHF.

The rearrangement uses TRBV27 and TRBJ1-1; D unclear. Trimming left V 2 bases short and J 1 base short, with 5 bases between. Germline V CDR1 and CDR2: MNHEY, SMNVEV (reference sequence). The CDR3 is 13 residues long. CDR3 amino acids: CASSLRRNTEAFF. The CDR3 bases are TGTGCCAGCAGTTTACGACGGAACACTGAAGCTTTCTTT.

This clonotype was seen more than once but under ten times. The V call is TRBV11-1, the J call TRBJ2-1; D uncertain. The CDR3 contains 15 residues. Looked up from germline, CDR1 is SGHAT and CDR2 is FQDESV (reference sequence). V lost 1 base, J lost 5 bases, and 12 bases lay in between. The CDR3 region is CASSLGRALDNEQFF. For the CDR3, the DNA is TGTGCCAGCAGCTTAGGTCGCGCTCTCGACAATGAGCAGTTCTTC. Looking up the rest from reference TRBV11-1 and TRBJ2-1 gives the full variable domain: EAEVAQSPRYKITEKSQAVAFWCDPISGHATLYWYRQILGQGPELLVQFQDESVVDDSQLPKDRFSAERLKGVDSTLKIQPAELGDSAMYLCASSLGRALDNEQFFGPGTRLTVL.

The V gene is TRBV11-2, the J gene TRBJ2-5; 11 bases map to TRBD2. The CDR3 is 16 residues long. Germline V CDR1 and CDR2: SGHAT, FQNNGV. V lost 3 bases to trimming and J lost 4 bases; unmatched junction nucleotides: 7. The CDR3 DNA reads as TGTGCCAGCAGCTTGGAGATAACTAGCGGGGGAGAGACCCAGTACTTC. This sequence encodes CASSLEITSGGETQYF.

This clonotype was observed a handful of times. V usage is TRBV14 and J usage is TRBJ2-7; D may correspond to TRBD1 or TRBD2 (5 bases each). Germline V CDR1 and CDR2: SGHDN, FVKESK. Trimming removed 1 base from V and 6 bases from J, with 13 bases in between. This CDR3 is built from 14 residues. CDR3 DNA sequence: TGTGCCAGCAGCCAAGCCCCCACTGGGGGCGAGCAGTACTTC. Protein sequence: CASSQAPTGGEQYF.

The rearrangement joins TRBV24-1 to TRBJ2-1, with a weak D call TRBD2 (6 bases). Trimming removed 2 bases at V and 4 bases at J, with 11 bases between. The germline CDR1 and CDR2 sequences are KGHDR and SFDVKD. This CDR3 has 15 residues. The CDR3 bases are TGTGCCACCAGTGATTCCGGGACTCTATACAATGAGCAGTTCTTC. Its translation is CATSDSGTLYNEQFF.

This chain connects TRBV11-3 to TRBJ2-3; maybe TRBD2 (5 bases). The CDR3 is made up of 13 amino acids. Germline assignment: CDR1 SGHNT and CDR2 YENEEA. V lost 4 bases and J 2 bases, leaving 7 bases between the germline ends. In DNA form, the CDR3 reads TGTGCCAGCAGCTCAGGACTCACAGATACGCAGTATTTT. It specifies CASSSGLTDTQYF.

J is TRBJ1-1 and V is TRBV30; the D is unclear. The length of the CDR3 is 12 residues. V was trimmed by 1 base and J by 2 bases, leaving 5 bases between them. CDR1 is GTSNPN and CDR2 is SVGIG in the germline V gene (reference sequence). The chain's CDR3 is CAWSDGNTEAFF. Written as DNA, the CDR3 is TGTGCCTGGAGTGACGGCAACACTGAAGCTTTCTTT.

V gene TRBV11-1 combines with J gene TRBJ2-1; D unresolved. V was pared by 6 bases and J by 0 bases, with 6 bases between. The CDR3 consists of 13 residues. CDR1 is SGHAT, CDR2 FQDESV, per germline (reference sequence). The CDR3 protein is CASRSVSYNEQFF. CDR3 bases: TGTGCCAGCAGGTCAGTCTCCTACAATGAGCAGTTCTTC.

The chain joins TRBV11-2 to TRBJ1-6; D ambiguous. V was cut by 5 bases and J by 10 bases, with 18 bases left in between. The germline CDR1 and CDR2 sequences are SGHAT and FQNNGV. The CDR3 is 15 amino acids. The CDR3 DNA is TGTGCCAGCAGCCCAGAGGCAGGACCCCACTCACCCCTCCACTTT. Encoded protein: CASSPEAGPHSPLHF.

This clonotype was counted a few times. One end of the junction varies from germline; a read error may be responsible. The J gene is TRBJ1-1, the V gene TRBV11-3; D is possibly TRBD1 (5 bases). The CDR3 consists of 15 residues. Germline lookup yields CDR1 SGHNT and CDR2 YENEEA. CDR3 DNA: TGTGCCAGCAGCTTAGGATACCGGGACGACACTGAAGCTTCCTTT. Encoded protein: CASSLGYRDDTEASF. Variable domain in full (rest from reference TRBV11-3 and TRBJ1-1): EAGVVQSPRYKIIEKKQPVAFWCNPISGHNTLYWYLQNLGQGPELLIRYENEEAVDDSQLPKDRFSAERLKGVDSTLKIQPAELGDSAVYLCASSLGYRDDTEASFGQGTRLTVV.